These 28 T cell receptor beta chains share one sample of origin, sequenced in a study of identifying expanded T cells in peripheral blood. Generated by immunoSEQ multiplex PCR, the TCRdb table keeps only in-frame clones and is missing some. Of 50,000 to 75,000 clones in the sample, around four fifths were seen once. Specimen: blood. These receptors were obtained from a person aged 18 to 69 in good health.

The chain couples TRBV7-2 to TRBJ2-2; D is ambiguous. Trimming left V 3 bases short and J 9 bases short, with 14 bases between. This CDR3 region has 14 residues. The germline CDR1 and CDR2 sequences are SGHTA and FQGNSA. The CDR3 DNA sequence: TGTGCCAGCAGCTTCTTTCTCGGTATACGGGAGCTGTTTTTT. Its translation is CASSFFLGIRELFF.

The rearrangement links TRBV2 to TRBJ2-2; no reliable D call. The CDR3 is 15 residues long. V lost 1 base and J lost 1, with 7 bases in between. Germline CDR1 is SNHLY and CDR2 is FYNNEI. The CDR3 loop reads CASSEVYGNTGELFF. The CDR3, as DNA: TGTGCCAGCAGTGAAGTGTACGGGAACACCGGGGAGCTGTTTTTT.

The J gene is TRBJ1-3, the V gene TRBV4-1; no definite D call. CDR1 and CDR2 (germline): MGHRA, YSYEKL. V shed 0 bases and J shed 0 bases, with 9 bases lying between them. CDR3 size: 16 residues. CDR3 residues: CASSQDFTLSGNTIYF. The CDR3 DNA reads as TGCGCCAGCAGCCAAGATTTTACACTCTCTGGAAACACCATATATTTT.

The gene calls are TRBV19 and TRBJ2-2; no clear D gene. The CDR3 is made up of 13 amino acids. V lost 3 bases and J lost 1, with 3 bases in between. From germline, CDR1 is LNHDA and CDR2 SQIVND (reference sequence). CDR3 DNA sequence: TGTGCCAGTAGTATTTGGAACACCGGGGAGCTGTTTTTT. It specifies CASSIWNTGELFF.

The chain couples TRBV5-4 to TRBJ2-3; D gene uncertain. The germline gives CDR1 SGHNT, CDR2 YYREEE (reference sequence). The V gene lost 5 bases and the J gene lost 1 base, with 8 bases spanning the gap. CDR3 length: 13 amino acids. This CDR3 is CASSFLGTDTQYF. In DNA, the CDR3 is TGTGCCAGCAGTTTTCTAGGCACAGATACGCAGTATTTT.

The CDR3 DNA sequence: TGTGCCAGCAGCAAGACAGGCCTAAGCTCCTACGAGCAGTACTTC. Encoded protein: CASSKTGLSSYEQYF. V and J are TRBV28 and TRBJ2-7, with D possibly matching TRBD1 (6 bases). This CDR3 comprises 15 residues. Germline CDR1 is MDHEN and CDR2 is SYDVKM. Trimming left V 6 bases short and J 0 bases short, with 15 bases between. Looking up the rest from reference TRBV28 and TRBJ2-7 gives the full variable domain: DVKVTQSSRYLVKRTGEKVFLECVQDMDHENMFWYRQDPGLGLRLIYFSYDVKMKEKGDIPEGYSVSREKKERFSLILESASTNQTSMYLCASSKTGLSSYEQYFGPGTRLTVT.

The sample holds a few counts of this clone. V and J are TRBV15 and TRBJ2-7, with TRBD1 matching over 11 bases. Germline trimming cut 5 bases from V and 1 base from J; bases unmatched to any gene: 4. The CDR3 totals 15 residues. Germline assignment: CDR1 LNHNV and CDR2 YYDKDF (reference sequence). The CDR3 here is CATSGWDRGSYEQYF. In DNA form, the CDR3 reads TGTGCCACCAGCGGATGGGACAGGGGGTCCTACGAGCAGTACTTC.

This rearrangement joins TRBV11-2 to TRBJ1-1; D is undetermined. Germline values: CDR1 SGHAT, CDR2 FQNNGV. The CDR3 contains 13 residues. Trimming removed 2 bases from V and 4 bases from J, with 8 bases in between. The CDR3 bases are TGTGCCAGCAGCTTAAGTCGGGGCACTGAAGCTTTCTTT. Translating gives CASSLSRGTEAFF.

The rearrangement links TRBV4-2 to TRBJ1-4; perhaps TRBD1 as D (5 bases). CDR3 length equals 16 residues. The V gene lost 4 bases and the J gene lost 5 bases, with 17 bases spanning the gap. Germline V gene data show CDR1 as LGHNA and CDR2 as YNFKEQ. The CDR3 bases are TGTGCCAGCAGCCCCATTGAAATTCGGGGGAATGAAAAACTGTTTTTT. Encoded protein: CASSPIEIRGNEKLFF.

As regards this clone: A read error may account for a junction end that differs from germline. The V gene is TRBV9, the J gene TRBJ2-1; maybe TRBD2 (5 bases). This CDR3 is built from 13 residues. CDR1 and CDR2 (germline): SGDLS, YYNGEE. The CDR3 loop reads CASSASSYNEQFF. The DNA for the CDR3 is TGTGCCAGTAGCGCGAGCTCCTACAATGAGCAGTTCTTC.

This chain connects TRBV9 to TRBJ2-3; D unclear. Per germline, CDR1 SGDLS and CDR2 YYNGEE. Trimming stripped 0 bases from V and 2 bases from J, with 4 bases between. The CDR3 length is 13 residues. CDR3 DNA sequence: TGTGCCAGCAGCGTAGACCCCACAGATACGCAGTATTTT. This encodes CASSVDPTDTQYF. Based on the CDR3 plus reference TRBV9 and TRBJ2-3, the full variable domain is DSGVTQTPKHLITATGQRVTLRCSPRSGDLSVYWYQQSLDQGLQFLIQYYNGEERAKGNILERFSAQQFPDLHSELNLSSLELGDSALYFCASSVDPTDTQYFGPGTRLTVL.

V gene TRBV6-6 combines with J gene TRBJ1-2, with 8 nucleotides matching TRBD1. Germline assignment: CDR1 MNHNY and CDR2 SVGAGI (reference sequence). The length of the CDR3 is 14 residues. The V gene end was trimmed by 8 bases and the J gene end by 0 bases; junction bases not matched to a gene: 5. CDR3 nucleotide sequence: TGTGCCAGCGTTCAGGGGGCAGCTAACTATGGCTACACCTTC. It codes for CASVQGAANYGYTF.

V and J are TRBV6-5 and TRBJ1-1, with D maybe TRBD1 (5 bases). V lost 6 bases and J lost 3, with 11 bases in between. CDR1 MNHEY and CDR2 SVGAGI come from the germline V gene. This CDR3 comprises 13 residues. This CDR3 reads CASSPLGDTEAFF. CDR3 coding DNA: TGTGCCAGCAGCCCCTTGGGGGACACTGAAGCTTTCTTT.

The chain couples TRBV7-8 to TRBJ1-1; D is possibly TRBD1 (6 bases). Germline loops: CDR1 SGHVS, CDR2 FQNEAQ. Trimming cost V 4 bases and J 2 bases, with 11 bases left between them. This CDR3 comprises 14 residues. The CDR3 coding sequence is TGTGCCAGCAGCTACAGGGATACTAACACTGAAGCTTTCTTT. This sequence encodes CASSYRDTNTEAFF.

This chain connects TRBV7-8 to TRBJ2-3; a possible D gene is TRBD1 (5 bases). The CDR3 has 16 residues. Germline CDR1 reads SGHVS; CDR2 reads FQNEAQ. Trimming removed 2 bases from V and 8 bases from J, with 20 bases in between. The CDR3 DNA follows: TGTGCCAGCAGCTTATTAGGTTCTGGGCAGGGTAGTACGCAGTATTTT. This translates into CASSLLGSGQGSTQYF.

The chain employs TRBV10-1 and TRBJ1-2; 7 nucleotides align to TRBD1. Germline V CDR1 and CDR2: WNHNN, SYGVQD (reference sequence). J gave up 7 bases and V 3 bases, and 8 bases lay outside the gene matches. The CDR3 is 14 amino acids. The DNA of the CDR3 is TGCGCCAGCAGTGAAAAGAGGACAGGAGGTGGCTACACCTTC. Translation gives CASSEKRTGGGYTF.

The chain uses TRBV4-1 and TRBJ2-1, with 10 bases aligning to TRBD2. The CDR3 has 15 amino acids. Per germline, CDR1 MGHRA and CDR2 YSYEKL. The V gene end was trimmed by 4 bases and the J gene end by 1 base; junction bases not matched to a gene: 1. This CDR3 is CASSPTSGSYNEQFF. The DNA of the CDR3 is TGCGCCAGCAGCCCGACTAGCGGGTCCTACAATGAGCAGTTCTTC.

V gene TRBV10-2 combines with J gene TRBJ2-5; possible D gene TRBD1, 6 bases. V shed 7 bases and J shed 5 bases, with 20 bases lying between them. The germline CDR1 and CDR2 sequences are WSHSY and SAAADI. The CDR3 is 15 amino acids. The CDR3 sequence: CASNKGVWGQETQYF. The CDR3 region has the DNA TGCGCCAGCAATAAGGGGGTATGGGGCCAGGAGACCCAGTACTTC.

The chain is built from TRBV7-9 and TRBJ2-3, with 12 bases that match TRBD1. The germline V gene has CDR1 SEHNR and CDR2 FQNEAQ (reference sequence). The J segment lost 6 bases and the V segment lost 1 base, leaving 5 bases of the junction unmatched. The CDR3 has 16 amino acids. CDR3 region: CASSLGDRGQGDTQYF. The CDR3 DNA follows: TGTGCCAGCAGCTTAGGGGACAGGGGGCAAGGGGATACGCAGTATTTT.

V gene TRBV7-8 combines with J gene TRBJ2-5; D gene uncertain. Looked up from germline, CDR1 is SGHVS and CDR2 is FQNEAQ. The CDR3 sequence is 13 residues long. V lost 3 bases to trimming and J lost 2 bases, with 7 bases between them. The CDR3 DNA reads as TGTGCCAGCAGCTTGGGTGATCAAGAGACCCAGTACTTC. This encodes CASSLGDQETQYF. Looking up the rest from reference TRBV7-8 and TRBJ2-5 gives the full variable domain: GAGVSQSPRYKVAKRGQDVALRCDPISGHVSLFWYQQALGQGPEFLTYFQNEAQLDKSGLPSDRFFAERPEGSVSTLKIQRTQQEDSAVYLCASSLGDQETQYFGPGTRLLVL.

The chain uses TRBV2 and TRBJ1-5, with D possibly matching TRBD1 (5 bases). The CDR3 has 13 residues. Between the trimmed V and J ends, which lost 7 bases and 3 bases, there was a span of 10 bases. From germline, CDR1 is SNHLY and CDR2 FYNNEI. This chain's CDR3 is CASNDRPNQPQHF. The CDR3 DNA reads TGTGCCAGCAACGACAGACCCAATCAGCCCCAGCATTTT.

The rearrangement links TRBV6-4 to TRBJ1-2; tentative D call: TRBD1 (5 bases). V was pared by 3 bases and J by 5 bases, with 16 bases between. The germline V gene has CDR1 MRHNA and CDR2 SNTAGT. CDR3 length equals 15 residues. This CDR3 is CASSEQATASYGYTF. For the CDR3, the DNA is TGTGCCAGCAGTGAACAGGCGACCGCCTCTTATGGCTACACCTTC.

CDR3 nucleotide sequence: TGTGCCAGCAGCTTCGGGGGGACAGGGGTTAACCAAGAGACCCAGTACTTC. Translating gives CASSFGGTGVNQETQYF. The J gene is TRBJ2-5, the V gene TRBV7-2; 10 bases map to TRBD1. The CDR3 sequence is 17 residues long. V shed 3 bases and J 0 bases; nucleotides not matched to a gene: 7. Per germline, CDR1 SGHTA and CDR2 FQGNSA. Combining the CDR3 with reference TRBV7-2 and TRBJ2-5 gives the whole variable domain GAGVSQSPSNKVTEKGKDVELRCDPISGHTALYWYRQSLGQGLEFLIYFQGNSAPDKSGLPSDRFSAERTGGSVSTLTIQRTQQEDSAVYLCASSFGGTGVNQETQYFGPGTRLLVL.

V gene TRBV5-1 combines with J gene TRBJ2-3; D may be TRBD2 (6 bases). This CDR3 spans 14 amino acids. The germline CDR1 and CDR2 sequences are SGHRS and YFSETQ. The V end was cut by 6 bases, the J end by 0 bases, with 11 bases between. CDR3 region: CASNSLASTDTQYF. CDR3 nucleotides: TGCGCCAGCAATTCTCTAGCGAGCACAGATACGCAGTATTTT.

This chain uses TRBV5-8 with TRBJ1-1, with D hard to call. The CDR3 loop spans 13 amino acids. V lost 2 bases to trimming and J lost 1 base, with 6 bases between them. Germline V gene lookup returns CDR1 SGHTS and CDR2 YDEGEE. CDR3 protein: CASSFARNTEAFF. The CDR3 nucleotides are TGTGCCAGCAGCTTCGCCCGGAACACTGAAGCTTTCTTT.

Here the CDR3 DNA reads TGTGCCAGCAGCCCCCAGCCCCGGGCGGGAGGAAACACCATATATTTT. Protein sequence: CASSPQPRAGGNTIYF. J is TRBJ1-3 and V is TRBV9; D unresolved. The CDR3 runs 16 residues. V dropped 4 bases and J dropped 4 bases, with 18 bases sitting between them. The germline V gene encodes CDR1 SGDLS and CDR2 YYNGEE.

Concerning this clone: A read error may account for a junction end that differs from germline. This chain links TRBV27 with TRBJ2-7, with TRBD2 matching over 7 bases. The CDR3 has 15 amino acids. Per germline, CDR1 MNHEY and CDR2 SMNVEV (reference sequence). CDR3 sequence reads: CAGRTPGEGPYEQYF. The CDR3 coding sequence is TGTGCCGGCAGAACCCCGGGGGAGGGACCCTACGAGCAGTACTTC.

V and J are TRBV19 and TRBJ1-5; D is uncertain. Germline CDR1 is LNHDA and CDR2 is SQIVND (reference sequence). Trimming left V 3 bases short and J 2 bases short, with 11 bases between. This CDR3 contains 15 residues. The DNA of the CDR3 is TGTGCCAGTAGTATTTCAGCCGGCGGCAATCAGCCCCAGCATTTT. Translation: CASSISAGGNQPQHF.